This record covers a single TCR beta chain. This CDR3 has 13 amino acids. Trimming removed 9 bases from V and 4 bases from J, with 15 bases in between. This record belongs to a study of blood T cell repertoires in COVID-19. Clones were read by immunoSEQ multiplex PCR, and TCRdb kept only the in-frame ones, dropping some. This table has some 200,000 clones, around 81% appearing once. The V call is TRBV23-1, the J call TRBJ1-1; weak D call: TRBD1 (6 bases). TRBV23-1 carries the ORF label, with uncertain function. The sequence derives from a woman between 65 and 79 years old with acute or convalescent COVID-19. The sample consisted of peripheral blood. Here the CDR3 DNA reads TGCGCCAGAACCCGGGGGGGGCCCACTGAAGCTTTCTTT. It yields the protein CARTRGGPTEAFF.